This TCR beta chain was sequenced during a study of cytomegalovirus exposure and HLA in healthy donors. Amplification used 60 Vbeta primers and 13 Jbeta primers. The table came from immunoSEQ multiplex PCR; TCRdb's copy has only in-frame clones and leaves some out. The sample records approximately 100,000 clones, roughly 70% being singletons. The CDR3 is made up of 15 amino acids. Trimming cost V 4 bases and J 5 bases; bases outside gene matches: 8. Per the germline V gene, CDR1 is SGHNT and CDR2 is YENEEA. The sequencing input was PBMCs. This chain uses TRBV11-3 with TRBJ2-7; 10 nucleotides line up with TRBD2. This receptor was identified in a man between 50 and 59 years old in good health and CMV-seronegative. The DNA for the CDR3 is TGTGCCAGCAGCTCCTACTCGGGGACTAGCGACGAGCAGTACTTC. The encoded protein is CASSSYSGTSDEQYF.